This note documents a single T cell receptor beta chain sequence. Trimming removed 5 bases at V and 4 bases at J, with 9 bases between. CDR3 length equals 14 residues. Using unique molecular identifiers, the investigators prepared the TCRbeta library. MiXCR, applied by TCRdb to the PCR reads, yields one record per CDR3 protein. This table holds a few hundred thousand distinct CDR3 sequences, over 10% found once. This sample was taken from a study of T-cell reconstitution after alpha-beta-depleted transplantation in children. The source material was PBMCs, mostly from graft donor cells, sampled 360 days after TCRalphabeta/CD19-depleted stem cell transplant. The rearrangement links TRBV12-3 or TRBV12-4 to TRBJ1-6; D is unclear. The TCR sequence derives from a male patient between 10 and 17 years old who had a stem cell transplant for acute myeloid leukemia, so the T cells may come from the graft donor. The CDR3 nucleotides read TGTGCCAGCAGTGTCGGGCCTTATAATTCACCCCTCCACTTT. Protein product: CASSVGPYNSPLHF.